There are a few counts of the clone carrying this T cell receptor beta chain. Antigen unknown. The V end was cut by 2 bases, the J end by 2 bases, with 17 bases between. Germline CDR1 is MGHDK and CDR2 is SYGVNS. The CDR3 has 17 residues. The PCR had 60 Vbeta and 13 Jbeta primers. Repertoires were generated with immunoSEQ multiplex PCR, while TCRdb's copy carries only in-frame clones and drops some. The data show roughly 180,000 clones, with around 75% seen just once and more than 2.5% held by the top ten. The sample originates from a study of cytomegalovirus exposure and HLA in healthy donors. Overall study: Counted in an early data release were approximately 85 million unique TCRs from HLA-typed donors. Across almost 400 genotyped donors, 81% landed in the Caucasian-associated ancestry cluster. The study, taken as a whole, reports: Several V segments, TRBV6-2 and TRBV6-3 among them, could not be told apart and were dropped.

The sequenced material came from PBMCs. V and J are TRBV25-1 and TRBJ2-3; TRBD1 might be the D (6 bases). The source of this sequence is a female donor in good health and CMV-seronegative. CDR3 residues: CASSEDGTPRSTDTQYF. The DNA for the CDR3 is TGTGCCAGCAGTGAAGACGGGACACCCAGATCCACAGATACGCAGTATTTT.